The text below deals with one TCR beta chain. This sample is part of a study of blood T cell repertoires in COVID-19. Study context: Sources were T cells, B-cell-depleted T cells, or PBMCs; the material itself was cDNA or gDNA.

The germline V gene encodes CDR1 LNHDA and CDR2 SQIVND (reference sequence). Trimming at V came to 10 bases and at J to 4 bases, leaving 12 bases not matched to a gene. CDR3 length: 14 residues. Authors' data handling: The assay estimated nucleated cells by amplifying reference gene primers. Assay used: immunoSEQ multiplex PCR; TCRdb lists only in-frame clones, some missing. V, J and clone size reflect that table, while D and trimming were determined from the DNA. Of tens of thousands of clones listed, about four fifths are singletons. The sample taken for sequencing was peripheral blood. The receptor comes from a woman aged 60 to 75 with acute or convalescent COVID-19. V is TRBV19 and J is TRBJ2-5; TRBD1 matches 7 bases. CDR3 in amino acids: CATTRGKGVETQYF. CDR3 in DNA: TGTGCCACCACCAGGGGGAAAGGTGTAGAGACCCAGTACTTC.